This T cell receptor (beta chain) was sequenced during a study of shared clonotypes between healthy human individuals. This clone was detected only once. V gave up 3 bases and J gave up 7 bases, with 15 bases separating them. The CDR3 length is 15 residues. The germline V gene has CDR1 LGHNA and CDR2 YNFKEQ. Assay used: immunoSEQ multiplex PCR; TCRdb lists only in-frame clones, some missing. The sample includes approximately 2,300,000 clones, around 92% seen only once; the top ten take 0.37%. The chain is built from TRBV4-2 and TRBJ2-2; D may be TRBD1 or TRBD2 (5 bases each). The receptor comes from a young man in good health. Some clones in this sample may be carry-over from other donors' samples. The sample consisted of naive CD4+ T cells from PBMCs. Stated subset: CD45RA+ positively selected. CDR3 DNA sequence: TGTGCCAGCAGCCAGCCGGGAAGAGGGGACGGGGAGCTGTTTTTT. Translated, it gives CASSQPGRGDGELFF.